This T cell receptor beta chain originates from a study of blood T cells in healthy people across ages (dated by TCRdb to the mid-2010s). Regarding the study in general: In model experiments, template switching captured about one uniquely barcoded TCR beta cDNA molecule for every two T cells. To track age-related changes in TCR beta repertoire diversity, the study relied on deep sequencing normalized with unique cDNA molecular identifiers. Four age groups were formed from the donors: young (average 16 years), middle-aged (just under 40), aged (62) and long-lived (more than 75). To avoid experimental bias, donors of different ages were randomly spread across the sequencing lanes. The study analyzed two additional independent replicas of 1 million unique cDNA reads from the same blood draw for two donors, one aged 18 to 29 and one aged 80 or older.

Donors were under 40 systemically healthy Caucasian individuals from Russia aged roughly 6 to 90 years. Each donor gave ten milliliters of peripheral blood, drawn into EDTA-treated Vacutainer tubes. Ficoll-Paque density-gradient centrifugation was used to isolate PBMCs, with at least 6.5 million per sample. Total RNA was extracted from PBMCs with Trizol reagent, with at least 6 micrograms obtained per sample. For every donor, flow cytometry on a PBMC aliquot measured the percentage of naive CD45RAhigh/CD27high T cells. Reading from cysteine to phenylalanine, the CDR3 counts 13 amino acids. The DNA shown is the 39-base CDR3, in frame from base 1. Trimming takes 10 bases from V and 8 bases from J, and the germline ends sit 20 bases apart. In the germline V gene, CDR1 corresponds to MNHEY and CDR2 to SVGAGI. The library was built by means of 5' RACE. Instrument used: Illumina HiSeq 2500. A second about 7 to 12 cycle PCR used a sample-barcoded 5' primer and a J-beta primer mix. A unique molecular identifier was introduced onto each TCR beta cDNA molecule by a template-switch 5' adaptor carrying 12 random nucleotides. Each sample yielded at least 3 million CDR3-containing paired-end reads. The Mint cDNA synthesis kit, primed by a TRBC-specific oligonucleotide, was used to synthesize first-strand cDNA from all RNA. All cDNA was treated with uracil-DNA glycosylase and then went through a first 18-cycle PCR with the universal primers M1SS and BC2_uni_R. Turning to the authors' computational methods: Normalization of each sample was performed by random selection of 1 million high-quality reads, each carrying a distinct molecular identifier. Instead of being binned into consensus sequences, reads that shared molecular identifiers were thrown out. MiTCR, set to a Q25 quality threshold and the strictest error-elimination algorithm, was used for CDR3 identification, clonotype clustering and error correction. Lower-bound total TCR beta diversity was estimated with a nonparametric unseen species model using Euler transformation. TCRdb redid the processing of the public reads, applying fastp at Q25 and MiXCR, and retained in-frame beta chains. Duplicate CDR3 protein sequences are folded into a single record with the most common DNA and genes. The V and J calls reflect TCRdb's pipeline rather than the authors' work. Here the sample has roughly 800,000 distinct CDR3 sequences; 55% to 70% occur a single time. About 20% of the sample is held by the ten biggest clonotypes.

A note on this clonotype: Its target antigen remains unknown. The sample holds no much larger clone one base away, and base qualities are not on file.

Overall study results and their limits: Because donor CMV infection status was unknown, age-related changes in expanded clonotypes were potentially confounded. The long-lived group showed more naive CD4+ T cells, fewer expanded clones and increased TCR diversity than the aged group, suggesting age selection. Observed TCR beta diversity per million T cells fell roughly linearly with age, and a significant reduction was already apparent by age approximately 41. Conclusive comparison of naive and antigen-experienced compartments was prevented by the profiling of bulk unsorted PBMCs. Estimates of total diversity based on one million sequenced T cells were considered lower bounds and underestimates. The percentage of naive T cells measured by flow cytometry correlated strongly with observed TCR beta diversity.

This clonotype was sampled from a man aged 25 to 45 in good health. Sequenced input: blood. Recombination joined TRBV6-5 with TRBJ1-1, and perhaps TRBD1 as D gene, on 6 matching bases. The base sequence is TGTGCCACCATCTCACCCCTGGACAGAGAAGCTTTCTTT. The resulting protein is CATISPLDREAFF.